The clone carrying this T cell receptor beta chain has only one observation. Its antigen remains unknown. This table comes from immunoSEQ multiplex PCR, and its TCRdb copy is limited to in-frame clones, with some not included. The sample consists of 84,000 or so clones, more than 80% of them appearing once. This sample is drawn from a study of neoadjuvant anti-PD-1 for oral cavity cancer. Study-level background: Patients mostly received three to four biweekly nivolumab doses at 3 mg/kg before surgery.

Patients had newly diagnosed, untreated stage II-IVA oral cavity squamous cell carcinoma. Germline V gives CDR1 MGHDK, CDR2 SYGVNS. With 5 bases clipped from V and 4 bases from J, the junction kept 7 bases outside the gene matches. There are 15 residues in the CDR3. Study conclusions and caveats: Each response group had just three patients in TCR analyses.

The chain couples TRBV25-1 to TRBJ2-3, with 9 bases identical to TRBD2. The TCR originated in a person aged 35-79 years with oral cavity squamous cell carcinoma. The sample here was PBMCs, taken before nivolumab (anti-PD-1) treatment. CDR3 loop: CASSSIAGVADTQYF. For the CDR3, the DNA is TGTGCCAGCAGTTCTATAGCGGGAGTGGCAGATACGCAGTATTTT.